Given below is one T cell receptor (beta chain) in context. This sample is drawn from a study of blood T cell repertoires in COVID-19. Overall study context: Donors in the United States, Italy and Spain gave samples during acute or convalescent COVID-19.

Profiled with immunoSEQ multiplex PCR; TCRdb holds only in-frame clones, not every one. The table shows about 55,000 clones, with 86% occurring only once. The CDR3 extends over 13 amino acids. The germline V gene encodes CDR1 KGHSH and CDR2 LQKENI. V was clipped by 6 bases and J by 4 bases, with 10 bases between them. The sequenced sample was peripheral blood. The source of this sequence is a woman older than 75 with acute or convalescent COVID-19. The V and J genes are TRBV18 and TRBJ2-1, with a tentative D call TRBD1 (5 bases). The CDR3 DNA sequence: TGTGCCAGCTCCCTGGGGCAGTACAATGAGCAGTTCTTC. Residues: CASSLGQYNEQFF.